This T cell receptor (beta chain) was recorded in a study of identical twins. TCRdb redid the calling of the 5' RACE reads with MiXCR, one entry per CDR3 protein. The sample shows hundreds of thousands of distinct CDR3 sequences, 8.6% of them seen only once. The CDR3 is 13 residues long. Germline CDR1 SGHTA, CDR2 FQGNSA. Trimming stripped 1 base from V and 4 bases from J, with 8 bases between. Many counts were recorded for this clonotype. This sample also appeared in a second study, on yellow fever vaccine responses in identical twins. That investigation notes: Twins' vaccine T cell response reportedly seemed partly convergent, partly personalized.

The rearrangement links TRBV7-2 to TRBJ2-7; unclear D gene. What was sequenced was PBMCs. The TCR was taken from a young woman in good health. The DNA of the CDR3 is TGTGCCAGCAGCTTAGGCCCCGGATACGAGCAGTACTTC. It codes for CASSLGPGYEQYF.